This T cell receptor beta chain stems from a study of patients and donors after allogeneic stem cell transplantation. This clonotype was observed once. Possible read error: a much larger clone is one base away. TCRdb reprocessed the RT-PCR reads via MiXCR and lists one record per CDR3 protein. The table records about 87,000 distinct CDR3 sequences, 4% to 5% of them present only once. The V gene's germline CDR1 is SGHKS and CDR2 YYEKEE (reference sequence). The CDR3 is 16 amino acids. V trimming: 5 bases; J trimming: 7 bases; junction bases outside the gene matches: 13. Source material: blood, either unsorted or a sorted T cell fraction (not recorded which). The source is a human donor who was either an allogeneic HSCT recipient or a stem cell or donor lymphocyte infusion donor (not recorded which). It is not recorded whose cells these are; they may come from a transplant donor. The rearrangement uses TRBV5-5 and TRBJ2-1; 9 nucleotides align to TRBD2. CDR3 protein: CASSGRAGGPGNEQFF. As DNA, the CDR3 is TGTGCCAGCAGTGGAAGGGCGGGGGGGCCAGGAAATGAGCAGTTCTTC.